This is a list of T cell receptor beta chains from one sample in a study of cytomegalovirus exposure and HLA in healthy donors. Method: immunoSEQ multiplex PCR; TCRdb's copy keeps in-frame clones and lacks some. The sample contains about 160,000 clones, roughly 80% of which appear only once. Sequencing used PBMCs. These receptors originate from a male donor in good health and CMV-seropositive. Each CDR3 is given with its conserved first and last residue. The D gene is left open where the match is weak. Clone size is shown for a subset of rows, as once, few, many or a class of expanded clone.

TRBD1 | TRBJ1-5 | NA | TRBV27 | CASSSGTGGNQPQHF | TGTGCCAGCAGTTCTGGGACAGGGGGAAATCAGCCCCAGCATTTT
TRBD1 | TRBJ2-5 | NA | TRBV9 | CASSDRGQETQYF | TGTGCCAGCTCGGACAGGGGGCAAGAGACCCAGTACTTC
NA | TRBJ1-1 | few | TRBV9 | CASSVEPTGSTEAFF | TGTGCCAGCAGCGTAGAACCCACAGGGAGCACTGAAGCTTTCTTT
TRBD1 | TRBJ1-1 | NA | TRBV6-5 | CASSRAGGTEAFF | TGTGCCAGCAGTAGGGCAGGGGGTACTGAAGCTTTCTTT
NA | TRBJ1-2 | once | TRBV4-3 | CASSQGAGTNYGYTF | TGCGCCAGCAGCCAAGGGGCGGGGACTAACTATGGCTACACCTTC
NA | TRBJ1-5 | NA | TRBV19 | CASSFGAWTREGQPQHF | TGTGCCAGTAGTTTTGGGGCCTGGACCAGGGAAGGTCAGCCCCAGCATTTT
TRBD2 | TRBJ2-3 | NA | TRBV5-6 | CASSLRRERYTDTQYF | TGTGCCAGCAGCTTGCGGCGGGAGAGGTACACAGATACGCAGTATTTT
TRBD1 | TRBJ2-7 | NA | TRBV27 | CASSKTGATYEQYF | TGTGCCAGCAGTAAAACAGGGGCCACCTACGAGCAGTACTTC
TRBD1 | TRBJ1-5 | NA | TRBV5-5 | CASSPRTGNQPQHF | TGTGCCAGCAGCCCTAGGACAGGGAATCAGCCCCAGCATTTT
TRBD2 | TRBJ2-5 | NA | TRBV5-4 | CASSLFSGEEGETQYF | TGTGCCAGCAGCTTATTTAGCGGGGAGGAAGGAGAGACCCAGTACTTC
TRBD2 | TRBJ2-7 | NA | TRBV27 | CASSLQGGRPSYEQYF | TGTGCCAGCAGCCTCCAGGGCGGGAGGCCCTCCTACGAGCAGTACTTC
TRBD1 | TRBJ2-7 | NA | TRBV5-6 | CASSRTGSSYEQYF | TGTGCCAGCAGCCGGACAGGGAGCTCCTACGAGCAGTACTTC
NA | TRBJ2-2 | NA | TRBV7-6 | CASSPQHRGSEFF | TGTGCCAGCAGTCCCCAACACCGGGGGTCTGAGTTTTTT
NA | TRBJ2-5 | NA | TRBV20-1 | CSAARETQYF | TGCAGTGCTGCCCGGGAGACCCAGTACTTC
TRBD1 | TRBJ1-1 | NA | TRBV7-2 | CASSYLTGGTEAFF | TGTGCCAGCAGCTATCTTACAGGGGGCACTGAAGCTTTCTTT
NA | TRBJ1-5 | NA | TRBV4-2 | CASSQEDGLNQPQHF | TGTGCCAGCAGCCAGGAGGACGGGCTCAATCAGCCCCAGCATTTT
TRBD2 | TRBJ2-7 | once | TRBV6-4 | CASSDGTSGSYEQYF | TGTGCCAGCAGTGACGGGACTAGCGGCTCCTACGAGCAGTACTTC
NA | TRBJ1-2 | NA | TRBV27 | CASSLRGQYYGYTF | TGTGCCAGCAGTTTAAGGGGACAATACTATGGCTACACCTTC
NA | TRBJ2-1 | NA | TRBV27 | CASYTPRMGATEQFF | TGTGCCAGCTACACACCCCGGATGGGGGCCACTGAGCAGTTCTTC
NA | TRBJ2-5 | NA | TRBV7-6 | CASRDPGGADQETQYF | TGTGCCAGCAGAGACCCTGGGGGGGCAGACCAAGAGACCCAGTACTTC
TRBD1 | TRBJ1-5 | NA | TRBV4-3 | CASSQDDRGGQPQHF | TGCGCCAGCAGCCAAGATGACAGGGGTGGTCAGCCCCAGCATTTT
NA | TRBJ1-3 | NA | TRBV15 | CATIQGGSGNTIYF | TGTGCCACCATACAGGGAGGGTCTGGAAACACCATATATTTT
TRBD1 | TRBJ2-7 | once | TRBV7-2 | CASSLGTGASSYEQYF | TGTGCCAGCAGCTTAGGGACAGGGGCCAGCTCCTACGAGCAGTACTTC
TRBD2 | TRBJ2-1 | NA | TRBV7-9 | CASGPGLAYHNEQFF | TGTGCCAGCGGTCCGGGACTAGCGTACCACAATGAGCAGTTCTTC
TRBD2 | TRBJ2-3 | NA | TRBV6-4 | CASSNREVDTQYF | TGTGCCAGCAGTAATCGGGAGGTAGATACGCAGTATTTT
TRBD1 | TRBJ1-1 | once | TRBV4-2 | CASSHLDRGSSNTEAFF | TGTGCCAGCAGCCACCTGGACAGGGGGTCCTCTAACACTGAAGCTTTCTTT
TRBD1 | TRBJ2-7 | NA | TRBV5-1 | CASSSGSGTGNYEQCF | TGCGCCAGCAGCTCTGGCTCAGGGACAGGGAATTACGAGCAGTGCTTC
NA | TRBJ2-5 | NA | TRBV7-9 | CASSETSGVRRETQYF | TGTGCCAGCAGCGAAACATCAGGGGTGCGGAGGGAGACCCAGTACTTC
NA | TRBJ2-2 | NA | TRBV6-6 | CASSYGGSGELFF | TGTGCCAGCAGTTACGGGGGGTCCGGGGAGCTGTTTTTT
NA | TRBJ1-5 | NA | TRBV2 | CASSEVGGTGRNQPQHF | TGTGCCAGCAGTGAAGTAGGAGGGACGGGTCGCAATCAGCCCCAGCATTTT
TRBD1 | TRBJ1-3 | NA | TRBV9 | CASSVYGQGVSGNTIYF | TGTGCCAGCAGCGTATATGGGCAGGGGGTTTCTGGAAACACCATATATTTT
NA | TRBJ2-2 | NA | TRBV9 | CASSVKETGELFF | TGTGCCAGCAGCGTAAAAGAGACCGGGGAGCTGTTTTTT
NA | TRBJ1-1 | NA | TRBV19 | CASQEETGEAFF | TGTGCCAGTCAGGAGGAGACGGGAGAAGCTTTCTTT
TRBD1 | TRBJ2-7 | NA | TRBV19 | CASSRDRSYEQYF | TGTGCCAGTAGTAGGGACAGGTCCTACGAGCAGTACTTC
TRBD2 | TRBJ2-3 | NA | TRBV7-8 | CASSPQATSGPSTDTQYF | TGTGCCAGCAGCCCTCAGGCGACTAGCGGCCCTAGCACAGATACGCAGTATTTT
NA | TRBJ2-7 | NA | TRBV6-1 | CASSTDWTAYEQYF | TGTGCCAGCAGTACCGATTGGACTGCCTACGAGCAGTACTTC
NA | TRBJ1-2 | NA | TRBV21-1 | CASILTGTGGDLCGYTF | TGTGCCAGCATCTTAACCGGGACAGGGGGGGATCTGTGTGGCTACACCTTC
NA | TRBJ2-7 | NA | TRBV7-2 | CASSPRAGSSYEQYF | TGTGCCAGCAGCCCGCGGGCGGGAAGCTCCTACGAGCAGTACTTC
NA | TRBJ2-3 | NA | TRBV6-5 | CASSPTPGGRDTQYF | TGTGCCAGCAGCCCCACCCCGGGTGGTCGGGATACGCAGTATTTT
NA | TRBJ1-5 | NA | TRBV6-1 | CASNLDRGQPQHF | TGTGCCAGCAATCTCGATAGAGGCCAGCCCCAGCATTTT
NA | TRBJ2-1 | NA | TRBV4-3 | CASSPSRSHNEQFF | TGCGCCAGCAGCCCATCTAGAAGCCACAATGAGCAGTTCTTC
NA | TRBJ2-7 | NA | TRBV27 | CASSLSSTSLPYEQYF | TGTGCCAGCAGTTTATCAAGTACTAGCCTCCCCTACGAGCAGTACTTC
NA | TRBJ1-1 | NA | TRBV28 | CASSTYGGGGTEAFF | TGTGCCAGCAGCACCTACGGAGGGGGAGGGACTGAAGCTTTCTTT
NA | TRBJ2-3 | NA | TRBV2 | CATRAPDTQYF | TGTGCCACCCGAGCTCCAGATACGCAGTATTTT
NA | TRBJ2-3 | NA | TRBV2 | CASRRDSERDTQYF | TGTGCCAGCAGGCGGGACTCCGAAAGGGATACGCAGTATTTT
TRBD2 | TRBJ2-7 | NA | TRBV5-1 | CASSPGLDEQYF | TGCGCCAGCAGCCCCGGACTAGACGAGCAGTACTTC
NA | TRBJ2-7 | few | TRBV6-5 | CASSYKSGEQYF | TGTGCCAGCAGTTACAAGAGCGGCGAGCAGTACTTC
NA | TRBJ1-2 | few | TRBV27 | CASSGRSNGYTF | TGTGCCAGCAGCGGAAGGAGTAATGGCTACACCTTC
TRBD1 | TRBJ1-4 | NA | TRBV28 | CASSLGTGEGVIEKLFF | TGTGCCAGCAGTTTGGGGACAGGGGAAGGAGTTATTGAAAAACTGTTTTTT
TRBD1 | TRBJ2-5 | NA | TRBV13 | CASSPTQTGGRTQYF | TGTGCCAGCAGCCCCACCCAGACAGGGGGAAGGACCCAGTACTTC
NA | TRBJ1-1 | NA | TRBV28 | CASSLNSSPEAFF | TGTGCCAGCAGTTTAAACAGCTCACCTGAAGCTTTCTTT